Listed below are T cell receptor beta chains from one sample, sequenced in a study of shared clonotypes between healthy human individuals. The method was immunoSEQ multiplex PCR; TCRdb's version includes in-frame clones alone and lacks a portion of them. Here the sample spans 2 million to 2.5 million clones, approximately 94% being singletons. The material sequenced was naive CD8+ T cells sorted from blood. The source is a man younger than 35 in good health. The conserved cysteine and the conserved F or W are not part of the CDR3 here.

V	J	CDR3
TRBV2	TRBJ2-2	ASGDTGELF
TRBV4-3	TRBJ2-5	ASSQDLFAGGQTQY
TRBV4-3	TRBJ2-1	ASSQQHSYNEQF
TRBV6-4	TRBJ1-5	ASSESRTGKNQPQH
TRBV27	TRBJ1-5	ASSPLTGDGNQPQH
TRBV30	TRBJ2-7	AWTSGYEQY
TRBV4-1	TRBJ2-7	ASSRGISGVYEQY
TRBV13	TRBJ2-5	ASSLYGGGIQETQY
TRBV18	TRBJ2-3	ASSPDLWLAGDNTDTQY
TRBV5-1	TRBJ1-2	ASSSELIDYGYT
TRBV10-2	TRBJ2-2	ASSENQMTGELF
TRBV11-2	TRBJ2-3	ASSSTSGGTDTQY
TRBV10-2	TRBJ2-3	ASSESTSAGTDTQY
TRBV19	TRBJ1-2	ASSSRDREVYGYGYT
TRBV7-9	TRBJ2-7	ASSFSQLYEQY
TRBV9	TRBJ1-4	ASSVGGDEKLF
TRBV28	TRBJ2-3	ASSAQGHSTDTQY
TRBV13	TRBJ2-5	ASRGTGGETQY
TRBV10-1	TRBJ1-6	ASSSGQGADSPLH
TRBV4-1	TRBJ2-3	ASSQAYSGGDTQY
TRBV7-2	TRBJ1-2	ASSLSQGALGYT
TRBV6-6	TRBJ2-5	ASSWDGQGVETQY
TRBV5-8	TRBJ1-4	ASSLGTVDHEKLF
TRBV15	TRBJ1-5	ATSGADYYSNQPQH
TRBV30	TRBJ2-2	AWSSPGSPGELF
TRBV10-2	TRBJ1-1	ASSHPWGREGTEAF
TRBV5-1	TRBJ2-7	ASSLVRGGLGNEQY
TRBV4-1	TRBJ1-1	ASSQWSLGTEAF
TRBV6-1	TRBJ2-7	ASSALGATYEQY
TRBV30	TRBJ2-3	AWSIAFTDTQY